The 15 T cell receptor beta chains in this list originate from one sample, sequenced in a study of cytomegalovirus exposure and HLA in healthy donors. This PCR relied on a set of 60 Vbeta primers and 13 Jbeta primers. Produced via immunoSEQ multiplex PCR; TCRdb's table is partial and in-frame only. The table lists about 20,000 clones. Specimen: PBMCs. All receptors come from a man aged 55-75 years in good health and CMV-seropositive.

This chain uses TRBV7-9 with TRBJ1-3; D is undetermined. The CDR3 length is 15 residues. V lost 1 base to trimming and J lost 0 bases, with 7 bases between them. From germline, CDR1 is SEHNR and CDR2 FQNEAQ (reference sequence). CDR3 region: CASSLVSFSGNTIYF. For the CDR3, the DNA is TGTGCCAGCAGCTTAGTTAGCTTCTCTGGAAACACCATATATTTT.

The rearrangement links TRBV27 to TRBJ1-5; 7 bases match TRBD1. The V segment lost 3 bases and the J segment 7 bases; nucleotides outside the gene matches: 6. There are 14 residues in the CDR3. Germline V gives CDR1 MNHEY, CDR2 SMNVEV (reference sequence). The CDR3 nucleotides are TGTGCCAGCAGTTTGTACAGGGGACTCCAGCCCCAGCATTTT. Its translation: CASSLYRGLQPQHF.

The V gene is TRBV11-2, the J gene TRBJ2-7, with 8 bases lining up with TRBD2. The junction had 9 bases not matched to a gene; V was cut back by 5 bases and J by 6 bases. CDR1 is SGHAT and CDR2 is FQNNGV in the germline V gene. CDR3 length equals 14 residues. DNA of the CDR3: TGTGCCAGCAGCCCGGGACTAGGGGGTTCCGAGCAGTACTTC. Its translation: CASSPGLGGSEQYF.

The V and J genes are TRBV29-1 and TRBJ2-7; 8 bases agree with TRBD2. The CDR3 sequence is 13 residues long. V lost 2 bases and J lost 5; bases outside the gene matches: 5. Germline V gene lookup returns CDR1 SQVTM and CDR2 ANQGSEA. CDR3 protein: CSVERRAGDEQYF. The DNA of the CDR3 is TGCAGCGTTGAACGGAGAGCGGGAGACGAGCAGTACTTC.

The V call is TRBV5-1, the J call TRBJ1-2; tentatively, D is TRBD1 (5 bases). The CDR3 spans 14 residues. Germline CDR1 is SGHRS and CDR2 is YFSETQ. V was shortened by 0 bases and J by 5 bases, with 11 bases between the two germline ends. This CDR3 is CASSLEAGPYGYTF. The CDR3, as DNA: TGCGCCAGCAGCTTGGAGGCGGGACCGTATGGCTACACCTTC. The full variable domain, with the rest looked up from reference TRBV5-1 and TRBJ1-2, is KAGVTQTPRYLIKTRGQQVTLSCSPISGHRSVSWYQQTPGQGLQFLFEYFSETQRNKGNFPGRFSGRQFSNSRSEMNVSTLELGDSALYLCASSLEAGPYGYTFGSGTRLTVV.

This rearrangement joins TRBV7-9 to TRBJ2-6; 9 nucleotides match TRBD1. This CDR3 has 18 residues. The J segment lost 0 bases and the V segment lost 5 bases, leaving 8 bases of the junction unmatched. CDR1 is SEHNR, CDR2 FQNEAQ, per germline (reference sequence). The CDR3 sequence: CASSPGQGQSSGANVLTF. The CDR3 nucleotides are TGTGCCAGCAGCCCCGGACAGGGGCAGAGCTCTGGGGCCAACGTCCTGACTTTC.

V usage is TRBV29-1 and J usage is TRBJ1-1; D is possibly TRBD1 (5 bases). The CDR3 loop spans 13 amino acids. Trimming took 4 bases from V and 3 from J, leaving 12 bases between them. Looked up from germline, CDR1 is SQVTM and CDR2 is ANQGSEA. This CDR3 is CSVVKGQDTEAFF. The CDR3, as DNA: TGCAGCGTTGTGAAGGGGCAGGACACTGAAGCTTTCTTT. Based on the CDR3 plus reference TRBV29-1 and TRBJ1-1, the full variable domain is SAVISQKPSRDICQRGTSLTIQCQVDSQVTMMFWYRQQPGQSLTLIATANQGSEATYESGFVIDKFPISRPNLTFSTLTVSNMSPEDSSIYLCSVVKGQDTEAFFGQGTRLTVV.

The chain recombines TRBV6-6 with TRBJ1-5; D gene uncertain. The germline V gene encodes CDR1 MNHNY and CDR2 SVGAGI (reference sequence). CDR3 length equals 14 residues. V was shortened by 5 bases and J by 4 bases, with 12 bases between the two germline ends. The CDR3 nucleotides read TGTGCCAGCAGTCGGGTGGATGGGAATCAGCCCCAGCATTTT. It codes for CASSRVDGNQPQHF.

The CDR3 spells CASRPTGEVHNEQFF. CDR3 sequence (DNA): TGTGCCAGCAGACCAACGGGGGAGGTACACAATGAGCAGTTCTTC. The chain employs TRBV11-2 and TRBJ2-1, with a weak D call TRBD2 (6 bases). The germline gives CDR1 SGHAT, CDR2 FQNNGV. The CDR3 runs to 15 residues. The V end lost 6 bases, the J end lost 5 bases, and 17 bases lay between the germline ends. Full variable domain (missing parts from reference TRBV11-2 and TRBJ2-1): EAGVAQSPRYKIIEKRQSVAFWCNPISGHATLYWYQQILGQGPKLLIQFQNNGVVDDSQLPKDRFSAERLKGVDSTLKIQPAKLEDSAVYLCASRPTGEVHNEQFFGPGTRLTVL.

The chain combines TRBV19 with TRBJ2-7; D perhaps matches TRBD1 (5 bases). With 2 bases removed from V and 5 bases from J, the gap between germline ends came to 10 bases. Per the germline V gene, CDR1 is LNHDA and CDR2 is SQIVND (reference sequence). This CDR3 has 13 residues. The CDR3 DNA follows: TGTGCCAGTAGTATAAAGGGGTTCCACGAGCAGTACTTC. Protein: CASSIKGFHEQYF.

The chain couples TRBV7-9 to TRBJ2-2, with 7 bases matching TRBD2. Germline loops: CDR1 SEHNR, CDR2 FQNEAQ (reference sequence). V lost 6 bases and J lost 4; bases outside the gene matches: 8. This CDR3 comprises 15 residues. The CDR3 region is CASSRTRIGTGELFF. The CDR3, as DNA: TGTGCCAGCAGTCGGACTAGAATTGGCACCGGGGAGCTGTTTTTT.

CDR3: CASSQDSGVGAEAFF. CDR3 nucleotide sequence: TGCGCCAGCAGCCAAGATAGCGGGGTTGGGGCTGAAGCTTTCTTT. V and J are TRBV4-1 and TRBJ1-1, with no clear D. V was clipped by 0 bases and J by 6 bases, with 14 bases between them. The CDR3 runs 15 residues. CDR1 is MGHRA and CDR2 is YSYEKL in the germline V gene.

The chain joins TRBV5-1 to TRBJ2-7, with TRBD1 identical over 8 bases. Losses at the gene ends were 0 bases for V and 5 bases for J; bases not matched to a gene: 10. In germline, CDR1 is SGHRS, CDR2 YFSETQ. CDR3 size: 16 residues. CDR3 protein: CASSLAAGRGRNEQYF. CDR3 coding DNA: TGCGCCAGCAGCTTGGCCGCGGGCAGGGGGCGAAACGAGCAGTACTTC.

The chain links TRBV18 to TRBJ2-1, with 7 bases lining up with TRBD2. The germline gives CDR1 KGHSH, CDR2 LQKENI. V lost 3 bases to trimming and J lost 7 bases; unmatched junction nucleotides: 6. This CDR3 has 14 residues. This chain's CDR3 is CASSPRLATNEQFF. The CDR3 DNA reads as TGTGCCAGCTCACCCCGACTAGCCACTAATGAGCAGTTCTTC. Full variable domain (outside the CDR3, taken from reference TRBV18 and TRBJ2-1): NAGVMQNPRHLVRRRGQEARLRCSPMKGHSHVYWYRQLPEEGLKFMVYLQKENIIDESGMPKERFSAEFPKEGPSILRIQQVVRGDSAAYFCASSPRLATNEQFFGPGTRLTVL.

This sequence joins TRBV7-6 and TRBJ1-2; D call uncertain. Trimming shortened V by 0 bases and J by 8 bases, and 7 bases separated the two germline ends. CDR3 length equals 12 residues. The germline V gene encodes CDR1 SGHVS and CDR2 FNYEAQ. The CDR3 nucleotides read TGTGCCAGCAGCTTAGCCAACTTCGGCTACACCTTC. It translates to CASSLANFGYTF.